One T cell receptor beta chain is described in this entry. Its cognate antigen is unknown. The TRB libraries of cDNA were built by UMI-labeled 5' RACE. For each CDR3 protein, TCRdb gives one entry from its re-call of the 5' RACE reads, without DNA. The ten most abundant clones cover approximately 0.42% of a sample with about 53,000 distinct CDR3 sequences. The data derive from a study of CXCR3-negative and CXCR3-positive naive CD8 T cells. Study-wide findings and caveats: Sequencing showed both naive subsets with comparably high diversity, and memory CD8+ cells much lower.

The specimen was naive CXCR3- CD8+ T cells from blood. Indicated subset: CD45RO-CCR7+CD27+CD95- naive CD8+ T cells lacking CXCR3 (TNR3-). The receptor comes from a human donor in good health. Some clones in this sample may be carry-over from other donors' samples.

The CDR3 loop is CASSQDRGQGSEQFF. V and J are TRBV6-2 or TRBV6-3 and TRBJ2-1; absent DNA, TCRdb's TRBD1 call cannot be checked. Germline V lookup: CDR1 MNHEY, CDR2 SVGEGT. The CDR3 extends over 15 amino acids.